The 3 T cell receptor beta chains given below trace back to one sample, sequenced in a study of blood T cells in healthy people across ages (dated by TCRdb to about 2015). Library creation used 5' RACE. Sequencing instrument: Illumina HiSeq 2500. The second PCR ran for about 7 to 11 cycles and used a J-beta primer mix along with a sample-barcoded 5' primer. Using fastp at Q25 and MiXCR, TCRdb reprocessed the public reads and kept productive beta chains. Each entry merges the rows of one CDR3 protein and shows their most common DNA and genes. This sample comprises about 800,000 distinct CDR3 sequences, around a quarter of them detected only once. Together, the top ten hold 3% to 4% of the sample. These same records also appear under a second study, on T cells of mothers and their children.

Sample: blood. The receptors derive from a boy younger than 18 in good health.

This sequence joins TRBV6-5 and TRBJ2-1, with D hard to call. The CDR3 totals 13 residues. Germline V gives CDR1 MNHEY, CDR2 SVGAGI. The V end lost 6 bases, the J end lost 6 bases, and 12 bases lay between the germline ends. This CDR3 reads CASRRIMFNEQFF. In nucleotides, the CDR3 is TGTGCCAGCAGACGAATTATGTTCAATGAGCAGTTCTTC.

The chain is built from TRBV5-4 and TRBJ1-2, with D possibly matching TRBD1 (6 bases). V lost 4 bases, J lost 8 bases, and 15 bases lay in between. Looked up from germline, CDR1 is SGHNT and CDR2 is YYREEE (reference sequence). This CDR3 comprises 13 residues. The CDR3, as DNA: TGTGCCAGCAGCAAGGACAGCCCCGAAGGCTACACCTTC. Translation: CASSKDSPEGYTF.

This clonotype was detected a few times. This chain connects TRBV5-1 to TRBJ2-1; 7 bases line up with TRBD1. Germline assignment: CDR1 SGHRS and CDR2 YFSETQ. This CDR3 is built from 15 residues. V gave up 4 bases and J gave up 4 bases; unmatched junction bases: 8. CDR3 loop: CASSTSGTAYNEQFF. For the CDR3, the DNA is TGCGCCAGCAGCACCTCCGGGACAGCTTACAATGAGCAGTTCTTC.